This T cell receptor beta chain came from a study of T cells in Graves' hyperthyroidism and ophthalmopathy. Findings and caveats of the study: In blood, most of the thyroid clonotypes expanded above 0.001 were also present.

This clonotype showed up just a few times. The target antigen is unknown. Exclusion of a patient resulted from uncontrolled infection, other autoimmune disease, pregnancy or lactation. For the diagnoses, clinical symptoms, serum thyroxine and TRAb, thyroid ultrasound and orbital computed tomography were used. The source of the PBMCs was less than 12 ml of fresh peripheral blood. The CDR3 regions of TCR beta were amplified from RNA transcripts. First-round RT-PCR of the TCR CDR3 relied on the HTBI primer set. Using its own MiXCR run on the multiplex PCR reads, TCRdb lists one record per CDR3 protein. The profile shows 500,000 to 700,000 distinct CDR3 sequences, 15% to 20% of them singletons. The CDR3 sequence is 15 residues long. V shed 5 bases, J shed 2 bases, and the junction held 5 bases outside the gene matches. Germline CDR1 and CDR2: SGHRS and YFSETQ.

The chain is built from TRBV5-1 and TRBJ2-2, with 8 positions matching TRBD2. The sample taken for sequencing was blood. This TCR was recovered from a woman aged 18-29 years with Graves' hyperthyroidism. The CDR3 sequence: CASSIAGGNTGELFF. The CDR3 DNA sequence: TGCGCCAGCAGTATTGCGGGGGGCAACACCGGGGAGCTGTTTTTT. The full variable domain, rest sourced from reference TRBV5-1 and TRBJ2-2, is KAGVTQTPRYLIKTRGQQVTLSCSPISGHRSVSWYQQTPGQGLQFLFEYFSETQRNKGNFPGRFSGRQFSNSRSEMNVSTLELGDSALYLCASSIAGGNTGELFFGEGSRLTVL.